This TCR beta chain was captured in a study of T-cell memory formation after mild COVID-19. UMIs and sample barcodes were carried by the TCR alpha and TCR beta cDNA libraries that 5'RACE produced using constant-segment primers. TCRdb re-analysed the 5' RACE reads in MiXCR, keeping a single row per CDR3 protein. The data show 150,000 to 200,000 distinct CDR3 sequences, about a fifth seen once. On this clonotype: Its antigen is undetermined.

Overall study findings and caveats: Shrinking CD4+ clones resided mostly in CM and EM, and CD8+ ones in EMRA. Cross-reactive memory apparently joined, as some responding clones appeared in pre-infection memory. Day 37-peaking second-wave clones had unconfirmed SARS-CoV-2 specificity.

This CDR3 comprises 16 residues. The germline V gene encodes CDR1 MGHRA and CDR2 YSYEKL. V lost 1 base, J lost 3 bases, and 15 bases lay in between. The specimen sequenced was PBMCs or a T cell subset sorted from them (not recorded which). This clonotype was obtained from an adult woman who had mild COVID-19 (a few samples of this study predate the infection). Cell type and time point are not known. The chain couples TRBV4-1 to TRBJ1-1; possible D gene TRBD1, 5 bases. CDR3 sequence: CASSQVAGKEYTEAFF. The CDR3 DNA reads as TGCGCCAGCAGCCAAGTCGCAGGGAAAGAGTACACTGAAGCTTTCTTT.